This TCR beta chain comes out of a study of liver allograft versus peripheral blood T cells. Study information: Comparative analysis was performed on T cell receptor repertoires from transplanted livers and from recipients' peripheral blood.

This clonotype was seen only a few times. What it recognizes is unknown. Germline-derived CDR1 and CDR2 are LNHDA and SQIVND (reference sequence). There are 17 residues in the CDR3. V was cut by 2 bases and J by 5 bases, with 19 bases left in between. Study-level results: As reported, T cell receptor repertoires inside liver allografts differed from those present in peripheral blood.

TCRdb called the reads again in MiXCR, with one record for every CDR3 protein. The table has 6,500 to 10,000 distinct CDR3 sequences, 19% seen once. The TCR sequence derives from a human patient who had a liver transplant. Some T cells may originate from the graft donor. The chain joins TRBV19 to TRBJ1-5; possible D gene TRBD1, 6 bases. CDR3 sequence: CASSIIRSAGAHQPQHF. In DNA, the CDR3 is TGTGCCAGTAGTATAATCCGTTCCGCAGGGGCACATCAGCCCCAGCATTTT. The complete variable domain, with remaining parts taken from reference TRBV19 and TRBJ1-5, reads DGGITQSPKYLFRKEGQNVTLSCEQNLNHDAMYWYRQDPGQGLRLIYYSQIVNDFQKGDIAEGYSVSREKKESFPLTVTSAQKNPTAFYLCASSIIRSAGAHQPQHFGDGTRLSIL.